Many counts were recorded for the clone carrying this T cell receptor (beta chain). This entry comes from a study of early T cells in non-severe SARS-CoV-2 infection. Attachment of unique molecular identifiers to individual cDNA molecules was performed. TCRdb re-called the 5' RACE reads through MiXCR, storing one row per CDR3 protein. Seen here are about 80,000 distinct CDR3 sequences, approximately 12% observed once, and the top ten hold approximately 3.6%. The J segment lost 3 bases and the V segment lost 1 base, leaving 5 bases of the junction unmatched. This CDR3 contains 15 residues. CDR1 DFQATT and CDR2 SNEGSKA come from the germline V gene (reference sequence).

The chain joins TRBV20-1 to TRBJ1-5, with TRBD1 identical over 8 bases. Specimen: whole blood. The origin of this receptor is an adult who was a healthcare worker with PCR-confirmed SARS-CoV-2 infection or an uninfected control (not recorded which). CDR3: CSARGAGGNNQPQHF. The CDR3 nucleotides read TGCAGTGCTAGAGGAGCAGGGGGCAACAATCAGCCCCAGCATTTT.